The 30 T cell receptor beta chains reported below all come from one sample, sequenced in a study of blood T cell repertoires in COVID-19. Using immunoSEQ multiplex PCR, the repertoire was profiled, and TCRdb retains in-frame clones only, with some absent. The sample records around 230,000 clones, almost 85% being singletons. Sequencing was carried out using PBMCs or T cells enriched from blood (not recorded which). The origin of the receptors is a man in his forties or fifties who had recovered from COVID-19.

This clone was seen just once. The rearrangement uses TRBV18 and TRBJ1-4; 9 bases map to TRBD1. This CDR3 region has 14 residues. V trimming: 6 bases; J trimming: 8 bases; junction bases outside the gene matches: 7. Looked up from germline, CDR1 is KGHSH and CDR2 is LQKENI. The CDR3 reads CASSPGTGREKLFF. The CDR3, as DNA: TGTGCCAGCTCGCCCGGGACAGGGAGGGAAAAACTGTTTTTT.

The V call is TRBV2, the J call TRBJ1-4, with 10 bases aligning to TRBD1. There are 14 residues in the CDR3. J gave up 2 bases and V 10 bases, and 4 bases lay outside the gene matches. Germline V CDR1 and CDR2: SNHLY, FYNNEI. The CDR3 DNA sequence: TGTGCCATTCCGGGACAGGGGACTAATGAAAAACTGTTTTTT. Translated: CAIPGQGTNEKLFF.

V usage is TRBV19 and J usage is TRBJ1-4; maybe TRBD1 (5 bases). Germline CDR1 is LNHDA and CDR2 is SQIVND (reference sequence). This CDR3 is built from 14 residues. V was clipped by 7 bases and J by 2 bases, with 11 bases between them. The CDR3 DNA is TGTGCCAGTACAAGGGGCTCCACTAATGAAAAACTGTTTTTT. Its protein is CASTRGSTNEKLFF. Using reference TRBV19 and TRBJ1-4 for the parts outside the CDR3, the full variable domain is DGGITQSPKYLFRKEGQNVTLSCEQNLNHDAMYWYRQDPGQGLRLIYYSQIVNDFQKGDIAEGYSVSREKKESFPLTVTSAQKNPTAFYLCASTRGSTNEKLFFGSGTQLSVL.

This clone appeared a few times. The rearrangement joins TRBV28 to TRBJ1-3, with unresolved D. V lost 5 bases and J lost 2, with 13 bases in between. The CDR3 spans 15 residues. CDR1 MDHEN and CDR2 SYDVKM come from the germline V gene. CDR3 amino acids: CASSEAGIAGNTIYF. The CDR3 DNA reads as TGTGCCAGCAGTGAGGCGGGAATCGCTGGAAACACCATATATTTT.

The V and J genes are TRBV28 and TRBJ2-7; 9 bases fit TRBD1. Germline CDR1 is MDHEN and CDR2 is SYDVKM. CDR3 size: 11 residues. The V segment lost 10 bases and the J segment 7 bases; nucleotides outside the gene matches: 5. The CDR3 nucleotides are TGTGCCACAGGGACAGGGAAGGAGCAGTACTTC. Translation gives CATGTGKEQYF. Filled out from reference TRBV28 and TRBJ2-7, the complete variable domain reads DVKVTQSSRYLVKRTGEKVFLECVQDMDHENMFWYRQDPGLGLRLIYFSYDVKMKEKGDIPEGYSVSREKKERFSLILESASTNQTSMYLCATGTGKEQYFGPGTRLTVT.

This clone was found a few times. The V call is TRBV4-2, the J call TRBJ2-2; 9 bases match TRBD2. The CDR3 consists of 18 residues. The germline gives CDR1 LGHNA, CDR2 YNFKEQ. V shed 5 bases and J 5 bases; nucleotides not matched to a gene: 15. This CDR3 reads CASSSRGSGGRGTGELFF. DNA of the CDR3: TGTGCCAGCAGCTCCCGGGGAAGCGGGGGGCGGGGGACCGGGGAGCTGTTTTTT.

The genes are TRBV12-3 or TRBV12-4 and TRBJ2-7; no clear D gene. V shed 1 base and J shed 6 bases, with 7 bases lying between them. This CDR3 region has 12 residues. CDR3 residues: CASSLGHFEQYF. CDR3 bases: TGTGCCAGCAGTTTAGGTCACTTCGAGCAGTACTTC.

This chain joins TRBV4-1 and TRBJ2-7; 7 bases are shared with TRBD2. Germline assignment: CDR1 MGHRA and CDR2 YSYEKL. The CDR3 loop spans 15 amino acids. V trimming: 1 base; J trimming: 2 bases; junction bases outside the gene matches: 5. This CDR3 is CASSQVTGGTYEQYF. CDR3 bases: TGCGCCAGCAGCCAAGTCACGGGGGGTACCTACGAGCAGTACTTC.

The chain uses TRBV2 and TRBJ1-2, with unresolved D. Germline V gives CDR1 SNHLY, CDR2 FYNNEI. The CDR3 contains 14 residues. Trimming removed 7 bases at V and 2 bases at J, with 14 bases between. The CDR3 is CASTEGRLNYGYTF. DNA for the CDR3: TGTGCCAGCACCGAGGGCAGGTTAAACTATGGCTACACCTTC.

This chain uses TRBV18 with TRBJ1-2, with 7 nucleotides matching TRBD1. CDR1 is KGHSH, CDR2 LQKENI, per germline. V gave up 4 bases and J gave up 4 bases; unmatched junction bases: 12. The CDR3 totals 16 residues. CDR3 bases: TGTGCCAGCTCACGCACGACAGGGTTTGAGTCCTATGGCTACACCTTC. Residues: CASSRTTGFESYGYTF.

The gene calls are TRBV28 and TRBJ1-6; D perhaps matches TRBD1 (6 bases). This CDR3 region has 18 residues. V was cut by 2 bases and J by 2 bases, with 16 bases left in between. CDR1 MDHEN and CDR2 SYDVKM come from the germline V gene. The CDR3 region is CASSLNRIGGPYNSPLHF. The CDR3 region has the DNA TGTGCCAGCAGTTTAAATCGTATTGGGGGCCCCTATAATTCACCCCTCCACTTT.

The chain joins TRBV4-2 to TRBJ2-7; 8 bases line up with TRBD1. The CDR3 is 17 residues long. The trim removed 3 bases at V and 2 bases at J, leaving 12 bases unmatched. Germline V gives CDR1 LGHNA, CDR2 YNFKEQ. DNA of the CDR3: TGTGCCAGCAGCCACGAGTCGGACAGGGTAAAAACCTACGAGCAGTACTTC. Protein: CASSHESDRVKTYEQYF.

The rearrangement joins TRBV10-2 to TRBJ1-5; D not resolved. The V and J ends lost 2 bases and 2 bases respectively, with 7 bases between them. The V gene's germline CDR1 is WSHSY and CDR2 SAAADI. This CDR3 has 14 amino acids. CDR3 coding DNA: TGCGCCAGCAGTGAGACCGGGGGCAATCAGCCCCAGCATTTT. It translates to CASSETGGNQPQHF.

This chain joins TRBV7-9 and TRBJ1-4; D possibly corresponds to TRBD1 (6 bases). Germline V CDR1 and CDR2: SEHNR, FQNEAQ (reference sequence). This CDR3 has 16 amino acids. Trimming cost V 2 bases and J 0 bases, with 10 bases left between them. This CDR3 reads CASSLFEGATNEKLFF. The CDR3 DNA reads TGTGCCAGCAGCTTATTTGAGGGGGCAACTAATGAAAAACTGTTTTTT.

The V and J genes are TRBV5-4 and TRBJ1-4; TRBD1 matches at 8 bases. The CDR3 extends over 18 amino acids. Unmatched junction bases numbered 12, after V lost 3 bases and J lost 2 bases. Germline V lookup: CDR1 SGHNT, CDR2 YYREEE (reference sequence). The CDR3 reads CASSSRQGPTGTNEKLFF. CDR3 DNA: TGTGCCAGCAGCTCCCGACAGGGGCCTACGGGCACTAATGAAAAACTGTTTTTT.

J is TRBJ2-1 and V is TRBV28; a weak D match, TRBD1 (5 bases). This CDR3 comprises 17 residues. Germline V lookup: CDR1 MDHEN, CDR2 SYDVKM. Trimming cost V 3 bases and J 2 bases, with 17 bases left between them. This CDR3 reads CASSFAQGAPTYNEQFF. The CDR3 DNA follows: TGTGCCAGCAGTTTTGCGCAAGGGGCCCCTACCTACAATGAGCAGTTCTTC. Based on the CDR3 plus reference TRBV28 and TRBJ2-1, the full variable domain is DVKVTQSSRYLVKRTGEKVFLECVQDMDHENMFWYRQDPGLGLRLIYFSYDVKMKEKGDIPEGYSVSREKKERFSLILESASTNQTSMYLCASSFAQGAPTYNEQFFGPGTRLTVL.

The V and J genes are TRBV18 and TRBJ2-7; TRBD2 matches at 7 bases. The CDR3 is 14 residues long. Germline V lookup: CDR1 KGHSH, CDR2 LQKENI. Trimming removed 2 bases from V and 3 bases from J; junction bases left unmatched: 4. The CDR3 DNA reads TGTGCCAGCTCACCAGGCCTAGCGGTCTACGAGCAGTACTTC. Protein product: CASSPGLAVYEQYF.

The chain couples TRBV7-3 to TRBJ2-3; 9 bases line up with TRBD1. This CDR3 comprises 17 residues. J lost 4 bases, V lost 1 base, and 9 bases had no gene match. Germline CDR1 reads SGHTA; CDR2 reads FQGTGA. This CDR3 reads CASSLKGGQGPSDTQYF. CDR3 in DNA: TGTGCCAGCAGCTTAAAGGGGGGACAGGGACCTTCAGATACGCAGTATTTT.

The genes are TRBV6-5 and TRBJ2-7, with a tentative D call TRBD1 (6 bases). The V gene's germline CDR1 is MNHEY and CDR2 SVGAGI. The CDR3 is 14 residues long. Trimming stripped 6 bases from V and 5 bases from J, with 17 bases between. The CDR3 loop is CASRRGQGDNEQYF. The DNA of the CDR3 is TGTGCCAGCAGAAGGGGACAAGGGGACAACGAGCAGTACTTC.

This sequence joins TRBV7-9 and TRBJ2-5, with D perhaps TRBD2 (7 bases). V was cut by 3 bases and J by 7 bases, with 18 bases left in between. CDR3 length equals 15 residues. From germline, CDR1 is SEHNR and CDR2 FQNEAQ (reference sequence). The CDR3: CASSLTGAPGGTQYF. The CDR3 DNA reads as TGTGCCAGCAGCTTGACGGGGGCACCGGGAGGGACCCAGTACTTC.

The chain uses TRBV24-1 and TRBJ2-3, with D maybe TRBD2 (6 bases). This CDR3 spans 15 amino acids. Trimming removed 0 bases at V and 6 bases at J, with 12 bases between. Per the germline V gene, CDR1 is KGHDR and CDR2 is SFDVKD. The CDR3: CATSDLGGAGDTQYF. In DNA form, the CDR3 reads TGTGCCACCAGTGATTTGGGCGGGGCGGGTGATACGCAGTATTTT.

The chain uses TRBV5-1 and TRBJ1-1; D is uncertain. V was clipped by 4 bases and J by 0 bases, with 13 bases between them. CDR3 size: 15 residues. From germline, CDR1 is SGHRS and CDR2 YFSETQ. As DNA, the CDR3 is TGCGCCAGCAGCCTGCACAGCCAGGTGAACACTGAAGCTTTCTTT. Translation gives CASSLHSQVNTEAFF. Variable domain in full (rest from reference TRBV5-1 and TRBJ1-1): KAGVTQTPRYLIKTRGQQVTLSCSPISGHRSVSWYQQTPGQGLQFLFEYFSETQRNKGNFPGRFSGRQFSNSRSEMNVSTLELGDSALYLCASSLHSQVNTEAFFGQGTRLTVV.

About this clone itself: Within the sample, other DNA sequences also encode this same CDR3. The chain employs TRBV27 and TRBJ1-1; D may be TRBD1 (5 bases). CDR1 is MNHEY and CDR2 is SMNVEV in the germline V gene (reference sequence). The V gene lost 2 bases and the J gene lost 4 bases, with 8 bases spanning the gap. This CDR3 region has 13 residues. CDR3 coding DNA: TGTGCCAGCAGTTTACGGGGGAGCACTGAAGCTTTCTTT. It specifies CASSLRGSTEAFF.

Note on this clone: The sample has other DNA sequences that encode this CDR3 too. The J gene is TRBJ1-3, the V gene TRBV15; no clear D gene. Germline values: CDR1 LNHNV, CDR2 YYDKDF (reference sequence). V was shortened by 0 bases and J by 1 base, with 7 bases between the two germline ends. This CDR3 contains 15 residues. The CDR3 DNA is TGTGCCACCAGCAGAGATCCGGGATCTGGAAACACCATATATTTT. This gives the protein CATSRDPGSGNTIYF.

The V call is TRBV28, the J call TRBJ1-2; D is possibly TRBD1 (5 bases). This CDR3 has 13 residues. V gave up 5 bases and J gave up 7 bases, with 14 bases separating them. From germline, CDR1 is MDHEN and CDR2 SYDVKM. The CDR3 nucleotides are TGTGCCAGCAGTGCCGCGACAGATTCTGGCTACACCTTC. Translating it yields CASSAATDSGYTF.

The chain joins TRBV7-3 to TRBJ1-1; D uncertain. CDR3 length: 13 amino acids. V was cut by 3 bases and J by 0 bases, with 5 bases left in between. Germline-derived CDR1 and CDR2 are SGHTA and FQGTGA. DNA for the CDR3: TGTGCCAGCAGCTTGGCCTTGAACACTGAAGCTTTCTTT. Translated, it gives CASSLALNTEAFF.

CDR3 nucleotide sequence: TGCGCCAGCAGCCAAGGTGGATTAAGAGCGGGGGGCCTCTCCTACGAGCAGTACTTC. Its protein is CASSQGGLRAGGLSYEQYF. The rearrangement uses TRBV4-1 and TRBJ2-7; 9 nucleotides agree with TRBD2. The CDR3 runs to 19 residues. CDR1 and CDR2 (germline): MGHRA, YSYEKL. Trimming at V came to 1 base and at J to 0 bases, leaving 13 bases not matched to a gene.

The chain carries TRBV4-2 and TRBJ1-6; the D gene is possibly TRBD1 (5 bases). CDR3 length equals 16 residues. Germline-derived CDR1 and CDR2 are LGHNA and YNFKEQ. The V gene lost 3 bases and the J gene lost 7 bases, with 16 bases spanning the gap. This CDR3 is CASSQKTGLRNSPLHF. CDR3 nucleotide sequence: TGTGCCAGCAGCCAGAAGACGGGACTAAGAAATTCACCCCTCCACTTT.

The rearrangement uses TRBV2 and TRBJ2-3; TRBD1 agrees at 8 bases. Germline V lookup: CDR1 SNHLY, CDR2 FYNNEI. The CDR3 covers 13 residues. V shed 10 bases and J 0 bases; nucleotides not matched to a gene: 3. CDR3 sequence: CATGTGSTDTQYF. CDR3 nucleotides: TGTGCCACTGGGACAGGTAGCACAGATACGCAGTATTTT.

The chain has TRBV11-3 and TRBJ2-5; D is unclear. Germline V gene data show CDR1 as SGHNT and CDR2 as YENEEA. The CDR3 runs 13 residues. Trimming left V 4 bases short and J 4 bases short, with 10 bases between. The CDR3 DNA is TGTGCCAGCAGCTCCGTCGGCGGAGAGACCCAGTACTTC. Translated, it gives CASSSVGGETQYF.